This T cell receptor (beta chain) was recorded in a study of control samples from healthy donors and cancer patients. Assay used: immunoSEQ multiplex PCR; TCRdb lists only in-frame clones, some missing. This repertoire shows roughly 120,000 clones, roughly 90% found once; its top ten account for roughly a sixth. V gave up 4 bases and J gave up 3 bases; unmatched junction bases: 13. The CDR3 consists of 18 residues. Sample: blood. The chain couples TRBV5-3 to TRBJ2-5; TRBD1 matches at 12 bases. TRBV5-3 is an open reading frame, and its role is uncertain. The sequence was obtained from a woman between 45 and 65 years old in good health. CDR3 sequence reads: CARSIPGQGAGWKETQYF. CDR3 sequence (DNA): TGTGCCAGAAGCATACCGGGACAGGGGGCCGGTTGGAAAGAGACCCAGTACTTC.